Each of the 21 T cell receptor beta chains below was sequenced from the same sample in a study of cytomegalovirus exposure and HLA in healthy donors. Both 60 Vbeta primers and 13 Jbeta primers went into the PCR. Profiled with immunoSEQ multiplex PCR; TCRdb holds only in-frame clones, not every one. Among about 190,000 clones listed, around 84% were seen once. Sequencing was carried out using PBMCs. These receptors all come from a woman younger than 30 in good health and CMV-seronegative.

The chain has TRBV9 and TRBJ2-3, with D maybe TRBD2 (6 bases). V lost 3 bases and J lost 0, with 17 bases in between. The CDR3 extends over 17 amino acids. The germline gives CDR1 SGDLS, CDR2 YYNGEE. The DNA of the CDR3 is TGTGCCAGCAGCGGTATAGAGCGGGCAACTAGCACAGATACGCAGTATTTT. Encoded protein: CASSGIERATSTDTQYF. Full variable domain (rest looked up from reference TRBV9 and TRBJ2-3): DSGVTQTPKHLITATGQRVTLRCSPRSGDLSVYWYQQSLDQGLQFLIQYYNGEERAKGNILERFSAQQFPDLHSELNLSSLELGDSALYFCASSGIERATSTDTQYFGPGTRLTVL.

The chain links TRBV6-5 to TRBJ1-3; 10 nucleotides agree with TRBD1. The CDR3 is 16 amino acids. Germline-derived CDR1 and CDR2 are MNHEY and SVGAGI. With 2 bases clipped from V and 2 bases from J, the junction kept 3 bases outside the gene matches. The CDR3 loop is CASSYRGTGAGNTIYF. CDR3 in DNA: TGTGCCAGCAGTTACCGTGGGACAGGGGCTGGAAACACCATATATTTT.

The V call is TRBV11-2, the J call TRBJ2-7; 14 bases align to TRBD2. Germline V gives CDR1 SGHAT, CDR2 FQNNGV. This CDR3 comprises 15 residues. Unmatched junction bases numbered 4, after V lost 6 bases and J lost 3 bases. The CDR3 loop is CASSRGLAGVYEQYV. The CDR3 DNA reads TGTGCCAGCAGTAGGGGACTAGCGGGGGTCTACGAGCAGTACGTC.

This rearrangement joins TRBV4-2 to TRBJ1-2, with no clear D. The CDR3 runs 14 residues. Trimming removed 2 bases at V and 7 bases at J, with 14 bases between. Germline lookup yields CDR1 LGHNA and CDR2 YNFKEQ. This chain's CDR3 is CASSQLGRAGGYTF. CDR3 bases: TGTGCCAGCAGCCAACTCGGACGAGCGGGTGGCTACACCTTC.

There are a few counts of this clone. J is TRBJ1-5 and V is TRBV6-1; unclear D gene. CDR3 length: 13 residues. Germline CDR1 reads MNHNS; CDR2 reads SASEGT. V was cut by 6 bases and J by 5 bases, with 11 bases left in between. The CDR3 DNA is TGTGCCAGCAGGTCCGGGAACTATCAGCCCCAGCATTTT. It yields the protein CASRSGNYQPQHF.

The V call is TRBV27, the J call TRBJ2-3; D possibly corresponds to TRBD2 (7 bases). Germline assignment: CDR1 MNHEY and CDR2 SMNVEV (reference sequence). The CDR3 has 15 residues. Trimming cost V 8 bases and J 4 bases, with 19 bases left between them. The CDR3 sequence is CASRSVGGGADTQYF. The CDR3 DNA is TGTGCCAGCCGCTCCGTTGGGGGGGGCGCAGATACGCAGTATTTT.

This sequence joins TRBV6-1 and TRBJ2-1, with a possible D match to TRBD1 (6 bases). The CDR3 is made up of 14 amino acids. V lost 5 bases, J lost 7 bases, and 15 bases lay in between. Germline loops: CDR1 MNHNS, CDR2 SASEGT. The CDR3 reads CASSSPTGKNEQFF. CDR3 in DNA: TGTGCCAGCAGTTCCCCGACAGGAAAGAATGAGCAGTTCTTC.

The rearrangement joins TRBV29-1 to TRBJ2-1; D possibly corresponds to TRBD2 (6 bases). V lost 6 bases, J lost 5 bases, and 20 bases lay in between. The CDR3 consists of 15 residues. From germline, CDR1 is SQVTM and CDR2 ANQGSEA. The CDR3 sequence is CSVEAFLGRNNEQFF. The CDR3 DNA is TGCAGCGTGGAGGCTTTTCTCGGGAGAAACAATGAGCAGTTCTTC.

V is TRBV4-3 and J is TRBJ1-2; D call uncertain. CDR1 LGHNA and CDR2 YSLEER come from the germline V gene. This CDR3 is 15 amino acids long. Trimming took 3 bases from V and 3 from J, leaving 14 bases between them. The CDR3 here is CASSHLSGNDYGYTF. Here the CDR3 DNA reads TGCGCCAGCAGCCATCTTAGCGGAAATGACTATGGCTACACCTTC.

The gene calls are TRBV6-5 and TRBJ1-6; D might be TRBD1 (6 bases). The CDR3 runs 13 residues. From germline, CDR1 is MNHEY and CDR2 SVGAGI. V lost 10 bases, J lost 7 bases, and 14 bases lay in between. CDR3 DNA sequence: TGTGCCACCCAGACAGGAATGAATTCACCCCTCCACTTT. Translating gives CATQTGMNSPLHF.

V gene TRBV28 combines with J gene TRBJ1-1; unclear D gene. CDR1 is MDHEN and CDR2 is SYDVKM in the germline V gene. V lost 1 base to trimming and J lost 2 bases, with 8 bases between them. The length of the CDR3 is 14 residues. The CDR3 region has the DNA TGTGCCAGCAGTTTATCTTCGACTAACACTGAAGCTTTCTTT. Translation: CASSLSSTNTEAFF.

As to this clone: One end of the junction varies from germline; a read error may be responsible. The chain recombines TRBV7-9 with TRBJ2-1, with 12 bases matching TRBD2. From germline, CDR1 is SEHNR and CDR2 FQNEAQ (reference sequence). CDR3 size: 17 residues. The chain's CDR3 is CSSSLSRTSGDYNEQFF. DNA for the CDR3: TGTTCCAGCAGTCTCTCGAGGACTAGCGGGGACTACAATGAGCAGTTCTTC.

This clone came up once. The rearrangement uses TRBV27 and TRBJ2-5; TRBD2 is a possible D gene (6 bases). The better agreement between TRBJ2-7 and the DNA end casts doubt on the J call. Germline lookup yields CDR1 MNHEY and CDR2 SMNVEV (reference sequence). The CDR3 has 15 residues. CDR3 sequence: CASGPGGMNSYEQYF. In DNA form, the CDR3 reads TGTGCCAGCGGTCCCGGGGGAATGAACTCCTACGAGCAGTACTTC.

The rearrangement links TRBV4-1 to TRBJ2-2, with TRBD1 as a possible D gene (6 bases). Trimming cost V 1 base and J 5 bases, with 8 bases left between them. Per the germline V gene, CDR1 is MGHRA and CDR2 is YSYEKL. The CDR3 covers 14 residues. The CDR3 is CASSQAQGTGELFF. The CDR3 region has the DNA TGCGCCAGCAGCCAAGCCCAGGGGACCGGGGAGCTGTTTTTT.

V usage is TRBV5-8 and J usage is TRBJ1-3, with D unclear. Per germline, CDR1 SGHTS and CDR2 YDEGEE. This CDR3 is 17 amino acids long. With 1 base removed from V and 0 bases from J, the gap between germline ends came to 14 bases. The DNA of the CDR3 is TGTGCCAGCAGCTTGTTTTTTGAGGAGAGCTCTGGAAACACCATATATTTT. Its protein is CASSLFFEESSGNTIYF.

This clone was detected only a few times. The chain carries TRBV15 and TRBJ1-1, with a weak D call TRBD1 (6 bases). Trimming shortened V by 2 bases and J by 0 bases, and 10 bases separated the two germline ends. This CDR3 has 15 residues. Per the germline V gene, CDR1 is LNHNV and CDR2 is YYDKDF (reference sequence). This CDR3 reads CATSRPRTVNTEAFF. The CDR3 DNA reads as TGTGCCACCAGCAGACCTCGGACAGTGAACACTGAAGCTTTCTTT.

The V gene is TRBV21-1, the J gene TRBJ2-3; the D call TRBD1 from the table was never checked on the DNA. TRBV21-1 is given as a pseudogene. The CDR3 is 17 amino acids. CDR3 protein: CASSKRRWALSTDTQYF. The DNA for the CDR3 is TGTGCCAGCAGCAAACGACGATGGGCTCTTAGCACAGATACGCAGTATTTT.

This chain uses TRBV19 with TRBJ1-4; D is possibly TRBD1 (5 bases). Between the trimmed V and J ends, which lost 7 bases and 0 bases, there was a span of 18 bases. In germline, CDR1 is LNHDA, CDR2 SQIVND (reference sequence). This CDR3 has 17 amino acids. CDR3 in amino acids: CASTPARGGSTNEKLFF. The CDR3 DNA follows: TGTGCCAGTACCCCGGCTAGGGGCGGCTCAACTAATGAAAAACTGTTTTTT.

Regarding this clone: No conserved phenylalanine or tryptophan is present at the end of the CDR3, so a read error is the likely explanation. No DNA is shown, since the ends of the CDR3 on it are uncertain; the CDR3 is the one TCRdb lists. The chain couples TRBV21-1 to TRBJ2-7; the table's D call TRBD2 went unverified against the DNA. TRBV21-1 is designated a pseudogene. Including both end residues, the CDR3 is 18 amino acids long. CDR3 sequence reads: CASSKWPSLHRVPHEQYI.

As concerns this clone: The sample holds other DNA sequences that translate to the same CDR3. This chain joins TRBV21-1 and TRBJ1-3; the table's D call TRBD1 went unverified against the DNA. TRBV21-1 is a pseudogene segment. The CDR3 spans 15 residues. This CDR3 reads CASSNADRALNTIYF. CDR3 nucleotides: TGTGCCAGCAGCAACGCGGACAGGGCGCTGAACACCATATATTTT.

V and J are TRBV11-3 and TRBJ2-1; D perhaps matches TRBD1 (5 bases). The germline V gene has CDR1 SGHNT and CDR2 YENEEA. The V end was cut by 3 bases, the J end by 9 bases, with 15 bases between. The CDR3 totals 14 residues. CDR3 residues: CASSFDLVRGEQFF. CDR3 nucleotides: TGTGCCAGCAGCTTTGACTTAGTTAGGGGTGAGCAGTTCTTC.